This T cell receptor beta chain was recorded in a study of blood T cell repertoires in COVID-19. Study in general: In each case, the material was cDNA or gDNA derived from T cells, B-cell-depleted T cells, or PBMCs.

The data were produced by immunoSEQ multiplex PCR, yet TCRdb's version contains in-frame clones alone and is incomplete. The sample consists of 150,000 to 170,000 clones, approximately 85% of them appearing once. This clone was recorded only once. Patients in Seattle were enrolled during active infection, then followed longitudinally. This CDR3 has 12 amino acids. The V gene lost 2 bases and the J gene lost 8 bases, with 6 bases spanning the gap. Germline V gene data show CDR1 as KGHSH and CDR2 as LQKENI. The rearrangement joins TRBV18 to TRBJ1-4, with unresolved D. The sequencing input was peripheral blood. The receptor was derived from a woman in her sixties or seventies with COVID-19, enrolled during active disease. DNA of the CDR3: TGTGCCAGCTCACCAAGCGGCGAAAAACTGTTTTTT. Translation gives CASSPSGEKLFF.